This T cell receptor beta chain was identified during a study of metastatic and nonmetastatic thyroid tumors. Overall study: Comparison of repertoires was carried out across blood and tumor or nodule tissue from malignant and benign thyroid patients.

CDR1 and CDR2 from the germline V gene are SGDLS and YYNGEE. CDR3 size: 11 residues. V was trimmed by 3 bases and J by 8 bases, leaving 8 bases between them. Points from the study as a whole: Benign nodules were reported to have significantly lower TCR beta diversity than malignant thyroid tumors, in blood and tumor.

In the source study's methods: Construction of a distant-metastasis classifier for papillary thyroid cancer relied on CDR3 differences across clinicopathological groups. TCRdb re-processed the PCR reads through MiXCR. The V and J calls were determined by TCRdb, not by the authors. The table lists some 19,000 clones, about 27% of them singletons. Of note for this clone: Its antigen is currently unknown.

Treatment of any kind had been given to no patient before thyroid surgery. V gene TRBV9 combines with J gene TRBJ1-2; the D gene is possibly TRBD1 (5 bases). Sample: tumor tissue. This receptor was taken from a female donor with papillary thyroid cancer or a benign thyroid nodule (not recorded which). Some clones in this sample may be carry-over from other donors' samples. The CDR3 spells CASSGGEGYTF. The CDR3 DNA reads TGTGCCAGCAGCGGGGGGGAGGGCTACACCTTC. Using reference TRBV9 and TRBJ1-2 for the parts outside the CDR3, the full variable domain is DSGVTQTPKHLITATGQRVTLRCSPRSGDLSVYWYQQSLDQGLQFLIQYYNGEERAKGNILERFSAQQFPDLHSELNLSSLELGDSALYFCASSGGEGYTFGSGTRLTVV.